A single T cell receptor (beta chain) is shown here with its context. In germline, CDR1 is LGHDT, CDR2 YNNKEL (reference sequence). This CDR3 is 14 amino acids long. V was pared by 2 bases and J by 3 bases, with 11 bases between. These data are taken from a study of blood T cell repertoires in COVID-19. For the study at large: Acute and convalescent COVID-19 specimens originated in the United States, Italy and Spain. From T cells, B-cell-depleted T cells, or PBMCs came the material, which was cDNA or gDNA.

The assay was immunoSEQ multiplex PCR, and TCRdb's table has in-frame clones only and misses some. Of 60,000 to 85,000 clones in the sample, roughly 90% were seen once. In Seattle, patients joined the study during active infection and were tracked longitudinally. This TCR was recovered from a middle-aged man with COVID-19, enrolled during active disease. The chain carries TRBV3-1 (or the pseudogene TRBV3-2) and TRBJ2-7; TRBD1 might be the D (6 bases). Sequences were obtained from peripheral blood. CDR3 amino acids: CASSQLGADYEQYF. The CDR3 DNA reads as TGTGCCAGCAGCCAATTGGGGGCCGACTACGAGCAGTACTTC.